Shown below are 5 T cell receptor beta chains from a single sample sequenced in a study of blood T cell repertoires in COVID-19. The data were produced by immunoSEQ multiplex PCR, yet TCRdb's version contains in-frame clones alone and is incomplete. This table holds more than 15,000 clones, about 90% found once. The source material was peripheral blood. The receptor set was obtained from a man in his fifties or sixties with active COVID-19.

In DNA, the CDR3 is TGTGCCAGCAGTTTATTGGGGGACAGGGGTAAAGAGACCCAGTACTTC. This codes for CASSLLGDRGKETQYF. This sequence joins TRBV28 and TRBJ2-5, with 10 bases lining up with TRBD1. CDR1 and CDR2 (germline): MDHEN, SYDVKM. This CDR3 has 16 amino acids. The V gene end was trimmed by 1 base and the J gene end by 3 bases; junction bases not matched to a gene: 5. The whole variable domain, remainder taken from reference TRBV28 and TRBJ2-5, is DVKVTQSSRYLVKRTGEKVFLECVQDMDHENMFWYRQDPGLGLRLIYFSYDVKMKEKGDIPEGYSVSREKKERFSLILESASTNQTSMYLCASSLLGDRGKETQYFGPGTRLLVL.

The chain links TRBV5-1 to TRBJ2-1, with TRBD2 as a possible D gene (5 bases). The CDR3 spans 13 residues. Germline assignment: CDR1 SGHRS and CDR2 YFSETQ. Trimming removed 6 bases at V and 7 bases at J, with 14 bases between. The CDR3 reads CASKEDLWNEQFF. DNA for the CDR3: TGCGCCAGCAAGGAGGATCTTTGGAATGAGCAGTTCTTC.

The rearrangement joins TRBV7-9 to TRBJ2-1; 7 bases map to TRBD2. With V trimmed by 5 bases and J by 2 bases, 6 bases remained unmatched. The CDR3 extends over 15 amino acids. Germline V gives CDR1 SEHNR, CDR2 FQNEAQ (reference sequence). The CDR3 DNA follows: TGTGCCAGCAGCCGAGCGGGAACGGCCTACAATGAGCAGTTCTTC. Protein product: CASSRAGTAYNEQFF.

This clone was seen a few times. This sequence joins TRBV6-2 or TRBV6-3 and TRBJ2-7; D may be TRBD1 (6 bases). Trimming took off 5 bases at V and 6 bases at J, with 20 bases between the two ends. CDR3 size: 15 residues. Looked up from germline, CDR1 is MNHEY and CDR2 is SVGEGT. CDR3 sequence (DNA): TGTGCCAGCAGTCTCCTCGAACCAGGGGCCAGCGAGCAGTACTTC. Protein: CASSLLEPGASEQYF.

This clone was counted between two and nine times. The chain is built from TRBV4-1 and TRBJ2-7, with TRBD1 identical over 9 bases. Germline CDR1 and CDR2: MGHRA and YSYEKL. The J segment lost 3 bases and the V segment lost 1 base, leaving 4 bases of the junction unmatched. The length of the CDR3 is 15 residues. Here the CDR3 DNA reads TGCGCCAGCAGCCAAGGAGGGACAGGGTTCTACGAGCAGTACTTC. Amino acids: CASSQGGTGFYEQYF.